This entry lists 12 T cell receptor beta chains sequenced from one sample in a study of technical replicates of blood from a few donors (dated by TCRdb to the late 2010s). Receptor amplification or capture employed the immunoSEQ multiplex PCR assay. The immuneACCESS repertoire file appears here via TCRdb, limited to in-frame rearrangements. These files lack a portion of the clones; in checked studies, under half of the deficit traces to unresolved V genes, and the cause of the others is not known. The sample records around 72,000 clones, approximately 91% of which are singletons. The ten largest clones take up 4.5% to 5% of the sample. Input material: PBMCs. Every receptor here comes from a human donor in good health. Some clones in this sample may be carry-over from other donors' samples.

CDR3: CASSPETGVPTSEQYF. The CDR3 region has the DNA TGTGCCAGCTCACCAGAGACAGGGGTCCCTACTAGTGAGCAGTACTTC. The chain couples TRBV18 to TRBJ2-7; 8 bases map to TRBD1. This CDR3 spans 16 amino acids. Trimming cost V 2 bases and J 7 bases; bases outside gene matches: 13. Germline values: CDR1 KGHSH, CDR2 LQKENI.

The chain is built from TRBV18 and TRBJ2-3; TRBD2 matches at 11 bases. This CDR3 region has 18 residues. Germline V gives CDR1 KGHSH, CDR2 LQKENI. Germline trimming cut 3 bases from V and 2 bases from J; bases unmatched to any gene: 10. The CDR3 is CASSPGLAGGLFTDTQYF. CDR3 coding DNA: TGTGCCAGCTCACCGGGGCTAGCGGGAGGACTATTCACAGATACGCAGTATTTT.

The chain's CDR3 is CASSVMREQYF. In DNA form, the CDR3 reads TGTGCCAGCAGCGTTATGAGAGAGCAGTACTTC. The chain carries TRBV2 and TRBJ2-7; no firm D call. CDR1 is SNHLY and CDR2 is FYNNEI in the germline V gene. V was cut by 6 bases and J by 7 bases, with 10 bases left in between. This CDR3 has 11 residues.

In the case of this clone: Other DNA sequences in this specimen translate into the identical CDR3. V usage is TRBV5-1 and J usage is TRBJ2-5, with D unresolved. This CDR3 region has 11 residues. Germline V gene lookup returns CDR1 SGHRS and CDR2 YFSETQ. Between the trimmed V and J ends, which lost 4 bases and 3 bases, there was a span of 4 bases. CDR3 loop: CASSLEETQYF. The DNA for the CDR3 is TGCGCCAGCAGCCTAGAAGAGACCCAGTACTTC.

Only one count was recorded for this clone. The chain combines TRBV9 with TRBJ1-6, with 10 positions matching TRBD1. The CDR3 loop spans 15 amino acids. Germline V CDR1 and CDR2: SGDLS, YYNGEE. After removal of 2 bases from V and 7 bases from J, the junction contained 3 bases not matched to a gene. The CDR3 region has the DNA TGTGCCAGCAGCGTTGGGACAGGGGAAAATTCACCCCTCCACTTT. It translates to CASSVGTGENSPLHF.

This clone was recorded only once. The chain employs TRBV2 and TRBJ2-1, with TRBD2 matching over 11 bases. With 4 bases clipped from V and 4 bases from J, the junction kept 3 bases outside the gene matches. This CDR3 is built from 15 residues. Looked up from germline, CDR1 is SNHLY and CDR2 is FYNNEI. This chain's CDR3 is CASSGLAGGYNEQFF. CDR3 in DNA: TGTGCCAGCAGTGGTCTAGCGGGGGGATACAATGAGCAGTTCTTC.

CDR3 residues: CASSSRGSGANVLTF. The CDR3 nucleotides are TGTGCCAGCAGCTCCCGAGGATCTGGGGCCAACGTCCTGACTTTC. The chain employs TRBV4-2 and TRBJ2-6; D is ambiguous. V was trimmed by 5 bases and J by 1 base, leaving 9 bases between them. CDR3 length: 15 amino acids. Germline-derived CDR1 and CDR2 are LGHNA and YNFKEQ.

The chain combines TRBV27 with TRBJ1-6, with D tentatively TRBD1 (5 bases). Trimming took 2 bases from V and 9 from J, leaving 8 bases between them. The CDR3 is made up of 13 amino acids. The germline V gene encodes CDR1 MNHEY and CDR2 SMNVEV (reference sequence). In DNA, the CDR3 is TGTGCCAGCAGTTTAGGACAAGGTTCACCCCTCCACTTT. Protein product: CASSLGQGSPLHF.

This clone was counted a few times. The CDR3 nucleotides are TGTGCCACCAGCCCCAGACAGGGGAATAATTCACCCCTCCACTTT. Amino acids: CATSPRQGNNSPLHF. V gene TRBV15 combines with J gene TRBJ1-6; 8 bases are shared with TRBD1. The CDR3 consists of 15 residues. The germline V gene has CDR1 LNHNV and CDR2 YYDKDF (reference sequence). With 5 bases clipped from V and 5 bases from J, the junction kept 5 bases outside the gene matches.

This chain uses TRBV6-1 with TRBJ1-5, with D tentatively TRBD1 (5 bases). Looked up from germline, CDR1 is MNHNS and CDR2 is SASEGT. CDR3 size: 13 residues. V was trimmed by 4 bases and J by 7 bases, leaving 11 bases between them. CDR3 protein: CASSVRGGQPQHF. CDR3 coding DNA: TGTGCCAGCAGTGTAAGGGGAGGACAGCCCCAGCATTTT.

This chain connects TRBV4-3 to TRBJ1-5; D remains unclear. V shed 0 bases and J shed 7 bases, with 13 bases lying between them. Germline V gene sequence: CDR1 LGHNA, CDR2 YSLEER. This CDR3 contains 15 residues. CDR3 coding DNA: TGCGCCAGCAGCCAAGATCGGGATCTCGGACAGCCCCAGCATTTT. Encoded protein: CASSQDRDLGQPQHF.

By frequency in the sample, this clone is medium-sized. This chain uses TRBV4-3 with TRBJ2-7, with D maybe TRBD1 (6 bases). Trimming removed 0 bases from V and 2 bases from J, with 11 bases in between. The CDR3 covers 15 residues. Germline V CDR1 and CDR2: LGHNA, YSLEER. The CDR3 DNA sequence: TGCGCCAGCAGCCAAGATAGGACAGCCACCTACGAGCAGTACTTC. Protein sequence: CASSQDRTATYEQYF.